This is a list of T cell receptor beta chains from one sample in a study of metastatic and nonmetastatic thyroid tumors. TCRdb re-processed the PCR reads through MiXCR. The table records tens of thousands of clones, about 17% of them present only once. The sequenced sample consisted of blood. The receptors were gathered from a female donor with papillary thyroid cancer or a benign thyroid nodule (not recorded which). Some clones in this sample may be carry-over from other donors' samples. The CDR3 runs from the conserved cysteine through the conserved F or W. Fields, in order: J gene, V gene, clone size, D gene, CDR3 protein, CDR3 DNA. D genes are given only for firm matches. Clone size is shown for a subset of rows, as once, few, many or a class of expanded clone.

>TRBJ1-4|TRBV5-1|once|TRBD1
CASSPDRAVKLFF
TGCGCCAGCAGCCCGGACAGGGCCGTAAAACTGTTTTTT
>TRBJ1-1|TRBV28|many|-
CASTGAEGLRGEAFF
TGTGCCAGCACCGGAGCAGAAGGTCTTCGGGGTGAAGCTTTCTTT
>TRBJ2-7|TRBV7-2|many|-
CASSLVGGAGSAYEQYF
TGTGCCAGCAGCTTAGTTGGGGGCGCTGGGTCCGCCTACGAGCAGTACTTC
>TRBJ1-1|TRBV6-4|many|TRBD1
CASARGLGAEAFF
TGTGCCAGCGCCAGGGGGCTGGGGGCTGAAGCTTTCTTT
>TRBJ2-7|TRBV20-1|many|TRBD1
CSAILDRGLGEQYF
TGCAGTGCTATTTTGGACAGGGGGCTCGGCGAGCAGTACTTC
>TRBJ2-7|TRBV19|many|-
CASSISGGGAYGQYF
TGTGCCAGTAGTATCTCGGGAGGGGGCGCGTACGGGCAGTACTTC
>TRBJ1-1|TRBV3-1|many|-
CASSQEGGNTEAFF
TGTGCCAGCAGCCAAGAAGGCGGAAACACTGAAGCTTTCTTT
>TRBJ2-5|TRBV5-1|-|TRBD2
CASSLASGTETQYF
TGCGCCAGCAGCTTGGCTAGCGGGACGGAGACCCAGTACTTC
>TRBJ2-3|TRBV7-9|many|TRBD2
CASSPRGGADTQYF
TGTGCCAGCAGTCCCCGGGGGGGCGCAGATACGCAGTATTTT
>TRBJ1-2|TRBV6-6|medium-sized|TRBD1
CASSYPQDRGNYGYTF
TGTGCCAGCAGTTACCCACAGGACAGGGGTAACTATGGCTACACCTTC
>TRBJ2-2|TRBV7-7|many|-
CASSLLANTGELFF
TGTGCTAGCAGCTTGCTAGCTAACACCGGGGAGCTGTTTTTT
>TRBJ1-5|TRBV20-1|once|-
CSVKRLFYQPQHF
TGCAGTGTTAAACGTCTGTTTTATCAGCCCCAGCATTTT
>TRBJ1-2|TRBV30|-|-
CALSVLGNYGYTF
TGTGCCTTGAGTGTACTTGGCAACTATGGCTACACCTTC
>TRBJ1-5|TRBV6-1|many|-
CASSDPGRGGVRPQHF
TGTGCCAGCAGCGACCCCGGCAGAGGCGGAGTACGGCCCCAGCATTTT
>TRBJ1-3|TRBV9|many|-
CASSVEAGRGNTIYF
TGTGCCAGCAGCGTAGAGGCAGGGAGAGGAAACACCATATATTTT
>TRBJ1-5|TRBV7-2|many|-
CASSLDRGVQPQHF
TGTGCCAGCAGCTTAGATAGGGGCGTTCAGCCCCAGCATTTT
>TRBJ2-5|TRBV5-6|few|-
CASSLPTGEGETQYF
TGTGCCAGCAGCTTGCCCACAGGGGAGGGGGAGACCCAGTACTTC
>TRBJ2-6|TRBV4-1|many|TRBD2
CASSQWAGGSGGANVLTF
TGCGCCAGCAGCCAGTGGGCTGGCGGGAGCGGTGGGGCCAACGTCCTGACTTTC
>TRBJ1-6|TRBV10-3|medium-sized|-
CAMRGVYNSPLHF
TGTGCCATGAGGGGGGTCTATAATTCACCCCTCCACTTT
>TRBJ2-3|TRBV7-9|many|TRBD2
CAGRSGYLDTQYF
TGTGCCGGTCGTAGCGGGTATTTGGATACGCAGTATTTT
>TRBJ2-2|TRBV6-2/TRBV6-3|many|TRBD1
CASSAGQGDTGELFF
TGTGCCAGCAGTGCTGGACAGGGGGACACCGGGGAGCTGTTTTTT
>TRBJ2-3|TRBV6-1|many|TRBD1
CASSGQGDTDTQYF
TGTGCCAGCAGTGGACAGGGGGACACAGATACGCAGTATTTT
>TRBJ2-7|TRBV2|many|TRBD1
CASRQGEIYAYEQYF
TGTGCCAGCAGACAGGGGGAGATATATGCCTACGAGCAGTACTTC
>TRBJ1-2|TRBV5-1|many|TRBD1
CASSPGDRVYGYTF
TGCGCCAGCAGCCCGGGTGACAGGGTCTATGGCTACACCTTC
>TRBJ2-1|TRBV25-1|many|-
CASSVAGSYNEQFF
TGTGCCAGCAGTGTGGCAGGCTCCTACAATGAGCAGTTCTTC
>TRBJ2-7|TRBV3-1|many|TRBD1
CASSQDRGSYEQYF
TGTGCCAGCAGCCAGGACAGGGGTTCCTACGAGCAGTACTTC
>TRBJ2-7|TRBV20-1|many|TRBD2
CSATTKPSGGSYEQYF
TGCAGTGCTACCACTAAACCTAGCGGAGGCTCCTACGAGCAGTACTTC
>TRBJ1-5|TRBV20-1|-|-
CIARDWNQPQHF
TGCATTGCTAGAGACTGGAATCAGCCCCAGCATTTT
>TRBJ1-5|TRBV6-1|many|-
CASTRGGSGPLNQPQHF
TGTGCCAGCACGAGGGGCGGGAGTGGGCCGCTAAATCAGCCCCAGCATTTT
>TRBJ1-6|TRBV12-3/TRBV12-4|many|-
CASRRGAPSPLHF
TGTGCCAGCCGGCGGGGGGCGCCTTCACCCCTCCACTTT
>TRBJ2-1|TRBV6-1|-|TRBD2
CASSETSGVTYNEQFF
TGTGCCAGCAGTGAAACTAGCGGGGTAACTTACAATGAGCAGTTCTTC
>TRBJ2-1|TRBV28|many|TRBD2
CASRGLRGRGGFF
TGTGCCAGCAGGGGGCTTCGGGGCCGCGGGGGGTTCTTC
>TRBJ2-1|TRBV7-9|many|TRBD1
CASSFMGTGNEQFF
TGTGCCAGCAGCTTTATGGGGACAGGGAATGAGCAGTTCTTC
>TRBJ2-3|TRBV4-2|many|TRBD1
CASSPATGAINISF
TGTGCCAGCAGCCCGGCGACAGGGGCCATAAACATATCCTTT
>TRBJ2-2|TRBV9|many|TRBD1
CASSVTGAGELFF
TGTGCCAGCAGCGTAACAGGGGCCGGGGAGCTGTTTTTT
>TRBJ2-3|TRBV10-3|many|TRBD2
CAISESTWTSGTRADTQYF
TGTGCCATCAGTGAGTCCACATGGACTAGCGGGACTAGGGCAGATACGCAGTATTTT
>TRBJ2-3|TRBV28|-|-
CASSLLVQACTDTQYF
TGTGCCAGCAGTTTATTGGTCCAAGCGTGCACAGATACGCAGTATTTT
>TRBJ1-1|TRBV5-1|-|-
CASSLAVGVNTEAFF
TGCGCCAGCAGCTTGGCAGTGGGGGTTAACACTGAAGCTTTCTTT
>TRBJ2-2|TRBV12-3/TRBV12-4|many|-
CASRLRPAPGELFF
TGTGCCAGCCGCCTTAGACCTGCGCCCGGGGAGCTGTTTTTT
>TRBJ2-5|TRBV7-2|many|TRBD1
CASSYPPGGETQYF
TGTGCCAGCAGCTATCCTCCAGGGGGAGAGACCCAGTACTTC
>TRBJ2-2|TRBV4-1|-|TRBD2
CASSPLGTSGGTGELFF
TGCGCCAGCAGCCCCCTAGGGACTAGCGGTGGCACCGGGGAGTTGTTTTTT
>TRBJ2-7|TRBV28|medium-sized|-
CASSLQGLTSYEQYF
TGTGCCAGCAGTCTCCAGGGTTTGACTTCCTACGAGCAGTACTTC
>TRBJ2-5|TRBV2|-|-
CASSDTGSGETQYF
TGTGCCAGCAGTGACACAGGGAGCGGAGAGACCCAGTACTTC
>TRBJ2-7|TRBV4-3|-|-
CASSQDKQGYEQYF
TGCGCCAGCAGCCAAGATAAACAGGGCTACGAGCAGTACTTC
>TRBJ1-2|TRBV6-2/TRBV6-3|-|TRBD1
CASSYSGGTGTVTNYCYTF
TGTGCCAGCAGTTACTCTGGGGGTACCGGGACAGTGACTAACTATTGCTACACCTTC
>TRBJ2-1|TRBV20-1|many|TRBD1
CSAPDRVDEQFF
TGCAGTGCTCCGGACAGGGTAGATGAGCAGTTCTTC
>TRBJ2-5|TRBV11-1|many|-
CASSYGYQETQYF
TGTGCCAGCAGCTATGGTTACCAAGAGACCCAGTACTTC
>TRBJ1-5|TRBV6-1|many|-
CASSNGHHDGNQPQHF
TGTGCCAGCAGCAATGGACACCATGACGGCAATCAGCCCCAGCATTTT
>TRBJ1-4|TRBV5-5|few|-
CASSLDTQREKLFF
TGTGCCAGCAGCCTGGACACCCAGAGGGAAAAACTGTTTTTT
>TRBJ2-1|TRBV5-6|many|-
CASTWGWQDNEQFF
TGTGCCAGCACCTGGGGGTGGCAGGACAATGAGCAGTTCTTC
>TRBJ2-1|TRBV7-3|few|-
CASGNAYNEQFF
TGTGCCAGCGGCAACGCTTACAATGAGCAGTTCTTC
>TRBJ1-2|TRBV4-1|many|-
CASSQDSAGVYGYTF
TGCGCCAGCAGCCAAGACTCGGCAGGGGTATATGGCTACACCTTC
>TRBJ2-2|TRBV27|many|-
CASGTLNTGELFF
TGTGCCAGCGGAACATTGAACACCGGGGAGCTGTTTTTT
>TRBJ2-7|TRBV10-1|-|-
CASSNAYEQYF
TGCGCCAGCAGTAATGCCTACGAGCAGTACTTC
>TRBJ2-2|TRBV6-1|many|TRBD2
CAIRPGLAANTGELFF
TGTGCCATTAGGCCCGGACTAGCGGCTAACACCGGGGAGCTGTTTTTT
>TRBJ2-1|TRBV3-1|many|-
CASSQDLVINEQFF
TGTGCCAGCAGCCAAGATCTAGTAATCAATGAGCAGTTCTTC
>TRBJ1-2|TRBV20-1|-|TRBD1
CSSSRGGPTHGYTF
TGCAGTTCTAGCAGGGGGGGGCCGACGCACGGCTACACCTTC